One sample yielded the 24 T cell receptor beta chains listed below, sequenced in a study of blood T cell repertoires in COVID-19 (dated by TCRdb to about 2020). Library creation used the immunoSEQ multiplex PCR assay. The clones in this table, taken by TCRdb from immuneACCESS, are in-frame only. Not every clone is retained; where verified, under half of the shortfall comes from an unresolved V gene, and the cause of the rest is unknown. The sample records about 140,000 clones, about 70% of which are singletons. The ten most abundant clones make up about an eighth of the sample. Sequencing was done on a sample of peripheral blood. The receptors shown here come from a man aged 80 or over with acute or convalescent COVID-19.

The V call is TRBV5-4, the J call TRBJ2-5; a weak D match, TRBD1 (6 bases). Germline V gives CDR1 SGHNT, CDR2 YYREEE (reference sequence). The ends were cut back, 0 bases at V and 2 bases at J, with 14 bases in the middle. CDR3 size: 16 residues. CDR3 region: CASSLGGPGQQETQYF. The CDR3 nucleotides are TGTGCCAGCAGCTTGGGTGGGCCCGGACAGCAAGAGACCCAGTACTTC.

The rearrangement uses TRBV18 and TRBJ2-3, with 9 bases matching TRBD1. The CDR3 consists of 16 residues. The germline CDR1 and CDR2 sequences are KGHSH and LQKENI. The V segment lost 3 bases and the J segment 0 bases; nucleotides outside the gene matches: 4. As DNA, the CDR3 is TGTGCCAGCTCACCGCCGGACAGGGGAAGCACAGATACGCAGTATTTT. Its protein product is CASSPPDRGSTDTQYF.

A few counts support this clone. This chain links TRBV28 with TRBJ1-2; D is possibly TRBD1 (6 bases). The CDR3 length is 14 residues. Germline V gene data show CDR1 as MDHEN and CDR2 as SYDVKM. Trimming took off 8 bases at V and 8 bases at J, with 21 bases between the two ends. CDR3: CASDHATGTSGYTF. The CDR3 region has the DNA TGTGCCAGCGACCACGCTACGGGGACAAGCGGCTACACCTTC.

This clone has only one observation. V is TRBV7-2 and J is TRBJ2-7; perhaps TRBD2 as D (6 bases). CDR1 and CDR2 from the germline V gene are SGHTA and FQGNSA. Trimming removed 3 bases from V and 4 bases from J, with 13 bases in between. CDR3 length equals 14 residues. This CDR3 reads CASSFSGAEYEQYF. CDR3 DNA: TGTGCCAGCAGCTTTAGCGGCGCTGAGTACGAGCAGTACTTC.

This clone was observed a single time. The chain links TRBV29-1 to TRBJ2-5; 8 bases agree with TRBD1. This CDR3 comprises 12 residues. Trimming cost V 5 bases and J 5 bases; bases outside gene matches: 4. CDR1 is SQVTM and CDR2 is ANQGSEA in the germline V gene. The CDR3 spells CSVIQGVETQYF. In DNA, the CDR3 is TGCAGCGTTATACAGGGGGTCGAGACCCAGTACTTC.

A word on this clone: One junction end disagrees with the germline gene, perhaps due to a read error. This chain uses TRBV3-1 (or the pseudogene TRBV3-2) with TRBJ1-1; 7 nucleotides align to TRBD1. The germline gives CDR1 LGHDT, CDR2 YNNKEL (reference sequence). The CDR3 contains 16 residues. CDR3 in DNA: TGTGCCAGCACCCAAAGGGGGACAGCTCAGAACACTGAAGCTTTCTTT. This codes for CASTQRGTAQNTEAFF.

The CDR3 reads CASSPPPGQGALGTGELFF. The CDR3 DNA reads TGTGCCAGCAGCCCCCCCCCTGGACAGGGGGCGCTTGGGACCGGGGAGCTGTTTTTT. V usage is TRBV5-6 and J usage is TRBJ2-2, with 11 bases identical to TRBD1. Germline trimming cut 4 bases from V and 5 bases from J; bases unmatched to any gene: 16. The CDR3 runs to 19 residues. The germline CDR1 and CDR2 sequences are SGHDT and YYEEEE.

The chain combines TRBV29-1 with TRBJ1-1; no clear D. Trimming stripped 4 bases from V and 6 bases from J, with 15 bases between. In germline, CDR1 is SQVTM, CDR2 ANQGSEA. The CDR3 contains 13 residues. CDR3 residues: CSVAPRVGAEAFF. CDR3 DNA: TGCAGCGTTGCCCCGAGGGTCGGAGCTGAAGCTTTCTTT.

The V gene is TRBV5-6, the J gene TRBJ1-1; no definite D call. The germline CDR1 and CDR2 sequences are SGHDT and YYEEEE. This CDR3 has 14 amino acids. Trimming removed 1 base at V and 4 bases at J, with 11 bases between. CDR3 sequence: CASSLIALGTEAFF. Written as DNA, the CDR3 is TGTGCCAGCAGCTTGATAGCCCTGGGCACTGAAGCTTTCTTT.

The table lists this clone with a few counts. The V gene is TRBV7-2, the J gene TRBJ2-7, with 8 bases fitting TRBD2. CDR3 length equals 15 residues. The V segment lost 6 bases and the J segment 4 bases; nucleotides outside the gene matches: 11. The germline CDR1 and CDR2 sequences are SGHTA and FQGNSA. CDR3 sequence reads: CASSRSGGNGYEQYF. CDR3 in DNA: TGTGCCAGCAGTCGAAGCGGGGGCAACGGGTACGAGCAGTACTTC.

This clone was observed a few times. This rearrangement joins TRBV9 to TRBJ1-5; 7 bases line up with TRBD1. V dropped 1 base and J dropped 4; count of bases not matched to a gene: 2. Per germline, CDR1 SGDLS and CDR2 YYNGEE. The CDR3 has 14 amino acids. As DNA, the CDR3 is TGTGCCAGCAGCGTAACAGGGGAGAATCAGCCCCAGCATTTT. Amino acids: CASSVTGENQPQHF.

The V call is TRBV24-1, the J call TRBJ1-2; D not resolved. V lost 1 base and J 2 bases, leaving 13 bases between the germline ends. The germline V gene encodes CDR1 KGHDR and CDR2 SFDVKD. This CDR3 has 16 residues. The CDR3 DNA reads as TGTGCCACCAGTGATTTAGGGAGGGAAGGGAACTATGGCTACACCTTC. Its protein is CATSDLGREGNYGYTF.

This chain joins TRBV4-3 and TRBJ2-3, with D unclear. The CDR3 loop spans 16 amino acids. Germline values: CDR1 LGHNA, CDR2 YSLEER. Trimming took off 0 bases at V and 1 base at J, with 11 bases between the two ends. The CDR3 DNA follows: TGCGCCAGCAGCCAAGATAGTTTTCTTGGCACAGATACGCAGTATTTT. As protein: CASSQDSFLGTDTQYF.

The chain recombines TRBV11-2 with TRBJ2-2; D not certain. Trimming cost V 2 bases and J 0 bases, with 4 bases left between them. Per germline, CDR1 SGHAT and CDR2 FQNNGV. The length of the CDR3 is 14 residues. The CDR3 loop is CASSLLANTGELFF. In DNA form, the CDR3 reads TGTGCCAGCAGCTTACTAGCGAACACCGGGGAGCTGTTTTTT.

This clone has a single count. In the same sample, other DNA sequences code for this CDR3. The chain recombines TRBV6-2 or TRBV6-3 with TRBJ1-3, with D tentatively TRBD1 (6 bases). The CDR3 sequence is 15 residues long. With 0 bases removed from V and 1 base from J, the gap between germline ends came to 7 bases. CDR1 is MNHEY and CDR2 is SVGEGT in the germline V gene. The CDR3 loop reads CASSYSGGSGNTIYF. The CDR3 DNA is TGTGCCAGCAGTTACTCAGGGGGATCTGGAAACACCATATATTTT.

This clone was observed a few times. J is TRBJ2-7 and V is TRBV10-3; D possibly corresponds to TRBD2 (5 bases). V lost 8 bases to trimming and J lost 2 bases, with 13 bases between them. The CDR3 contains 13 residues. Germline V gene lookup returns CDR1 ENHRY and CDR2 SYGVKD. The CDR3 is CAIGRGKTYEQYF. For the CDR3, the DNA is TGTGCCATCGGGAGAGGGAAGACCTACGAGCAGTACTTC.

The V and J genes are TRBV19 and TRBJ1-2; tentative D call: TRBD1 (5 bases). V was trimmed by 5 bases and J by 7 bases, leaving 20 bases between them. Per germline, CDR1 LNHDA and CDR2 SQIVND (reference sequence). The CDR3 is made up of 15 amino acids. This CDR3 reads CASSWGVRNSLGYTF. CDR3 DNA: TGTGCCAGTAGTTGGGGGGTGAGGAATAGTCTTGGCTACACCTTC.

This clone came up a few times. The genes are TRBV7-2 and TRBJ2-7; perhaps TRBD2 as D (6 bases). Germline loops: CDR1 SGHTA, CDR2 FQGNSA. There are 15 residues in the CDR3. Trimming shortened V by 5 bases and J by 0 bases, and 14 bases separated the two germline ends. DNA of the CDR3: TGTGCCAGCAGCATGGCCGCGGGGACCTCCTACGAGCAGTACTTC. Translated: CASSMAAGTSYEQYF.

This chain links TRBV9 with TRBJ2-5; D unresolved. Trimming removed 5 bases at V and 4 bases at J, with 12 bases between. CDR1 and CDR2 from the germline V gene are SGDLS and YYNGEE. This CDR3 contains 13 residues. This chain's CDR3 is CASSPPGLETQYF. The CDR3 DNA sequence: TGTGCCAGCAGTCCGCCGGGTCTAGAGACCCAGTACTTC.

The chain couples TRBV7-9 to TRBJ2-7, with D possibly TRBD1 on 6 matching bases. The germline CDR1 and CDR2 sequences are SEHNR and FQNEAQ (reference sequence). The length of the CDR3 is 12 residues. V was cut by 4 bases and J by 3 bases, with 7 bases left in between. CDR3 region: CASSSGHYEQYF. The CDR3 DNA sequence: TGTGCCAGCAGCTCGGGACACTACGAGCAGTACTTC.

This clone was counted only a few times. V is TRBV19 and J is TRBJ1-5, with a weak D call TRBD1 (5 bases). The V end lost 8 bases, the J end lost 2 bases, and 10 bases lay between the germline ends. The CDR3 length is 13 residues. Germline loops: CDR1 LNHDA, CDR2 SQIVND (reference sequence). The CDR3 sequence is CASADSRNQPQHF. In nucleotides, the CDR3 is TGTGCCAGTGCTGACAGTCGCAATCAGCCCCAGCATTTT.

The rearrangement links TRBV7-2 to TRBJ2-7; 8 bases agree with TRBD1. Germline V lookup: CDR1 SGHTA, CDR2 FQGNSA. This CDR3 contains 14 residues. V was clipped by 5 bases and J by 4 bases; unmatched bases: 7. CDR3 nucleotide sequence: TGTGCCAGCAGCATGGACAGGGCATCGTACGAGCAGTACTTC. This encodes CASSMDRASYEQYF.

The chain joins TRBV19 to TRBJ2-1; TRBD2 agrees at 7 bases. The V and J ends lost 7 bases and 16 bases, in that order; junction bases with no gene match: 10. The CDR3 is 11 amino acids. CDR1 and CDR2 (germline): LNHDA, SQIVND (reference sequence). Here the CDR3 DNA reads TGTGCCAGTACCCTAGGACTAGTAACCTTCTTC. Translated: CASTLGLVTFF.

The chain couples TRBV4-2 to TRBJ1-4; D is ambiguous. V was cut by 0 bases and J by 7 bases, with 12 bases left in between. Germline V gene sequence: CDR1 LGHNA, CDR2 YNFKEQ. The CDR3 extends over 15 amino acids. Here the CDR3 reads CASSQDLASGEKLFF. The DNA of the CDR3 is TGTGCCAGCAGCCAAGATCTGGCCTCTGGTGAAAAACTGTTTTTT.